A selection of T cell receptor beta chains follows, all from one sample in a study of T cell responses to AZD1222 COVID-19 vaccine. The repertoire was sequenced with immunoSEQ multiplex PCR; TCRdb's copy has only in-frame clones and lacks some. In the table there are 90,000 to 130,000 clones, about 90% of which are singletons. Sequences were derived from peripheral blood, sampled on day 0 of AZD1222 vaccination. The receptors come from an adult in good health. Both conserved end residues are part of each CDR3. Fields, in order: V gene, J gene, D gene, clone size, CDR3 protein, CDR3 DNA. D genes are given only for firm matches. The listing skips clone size in some rows; elsewhere it reads once, few, many or a size class.

V gene: TRBV7-7
J gene: TRBJ1-6
D gene: -
clone size: -
CDR3 protein: CASSQDGYNSPLHF
CDR3 DNA: TGTGCTAGCAGCCAGGACGGGTATAATTCACCCCTCCACTTT

V gene: TRBV28
J gene: TRBJ2-7
D gene: -
clone size: -
CDR3 protein: CASGGGTYEQYF
CDR3 DNA: TGTGCTTCGGGGGGCGGGACCTACGAGCAGTACTTC

V gene: TRBV25-1
J gene: TRBJ2-5
D gene: -
clone size: few
CDR3 protein: CASSESVFQETQYF
CDR3 DNA: TGTGCCAGCAGTGAATCGGTATTCCAAGAGACCCAGTACTTC

V gene: TRBV14
J gene: TRBJ2-2
D gene: -
clone size: -
CDR3 protein: CASSQEVGADTGELFF
CDR3 DNA: TGTGCCAGCAGCCAAGAGGTGGGAGCGGACACCGGGGAGCTGTTTTTT

V gene: TRBV4-3
J gene: TRBJ1-4
D gene: -
clone size: once
CDR3 protein: CASSQDRVVRSEKLFF
CDR3 DNA: TGCGCCAGCAGCCAAGATAGAGTAGTTCGGAGTGAAAAACTGTTTTTT

V gene: TRBV28
J gene: TRBJ1-4
D gene: TRBD1
clone size: -
CDR3 protein: CASSTSGGAGEKLFF
CDR3 DNA: TGTGCCAGCAGTACCTCAGGGGGCGCCGGGGAAAAACTGTTTTTT

V gene: TRBV9
J gene: TRBJ1-1
D gene: -
clone size: -
CDR3 protein: CASSVAGDPNTEAFF
CDR3 DNA: TGTGCCAGCAGCGTAGCGGGCGACCCGAACACTGAAGCTTTCTTT

V gene: TRBV6-6
J gene: TRBJ1-6
D gene: TRBD1
clone size: -
CDR3 protein: CASRAAGQGHSPLHF
CDR3 DNA: TGTGCCAGCAGAGCCGCCGGACAGGGCCATTCACCCCTCCACTTT

V gene: TRBV5-6
J gene: TRBJ2-1
D gene: TRBD2
clone size: -
CDR3 protein: CASSPGLAGGPTSYNEQFF
CDR3 DNA: TGTGCCAGCAGCCCGGGACTAGCGGGGGGCCCTACGTCCTACAATGAGCAGTTCTTC

V gene: TRBV11-3
J gene: TRBJ2-7
D gene: TRBD1
clone size: -
CDR3 protein: CASSLQGAHEQYF
CDR3 DNA: TGTGCCAGCAGCTTACAGGGGGCCCACGAGCAGTACTTC

V gene: TRBV2
J gene: TRBJ1-1
D gene: TRBD1
clone size: -
CDR3 protein: CASSASRGQTEAFF
CDR3 DNA: TGTGCCAGCAGTGCCAGCAGGGGGCAGACTGAAGCTTTCTTT

V gene: TRBV7-8
J gene: TRBJ2-2
D gene: -
clone size: -
CDR3 protein: CASSLEYRVRENTGELFF
CDR3 DNA: TGTGCCAGCAGCTTAGAATACAGGGTGCGGGAGAACACCGGGGAGCTGTTTTTT

V gene: TRBV6-2/TRBV6-3
J gene: TRBJ1-2
D gene: -
clone size: once
CDR3 protein: CASSYGPGASYGYTF
CDR3 DNA: TGTGCCAGCAGTTACGGGCCAGGGGCTAGCTATGGCTACACCTTC

V gene: TRBV6-6
J gene: TRBJ2-1
D gene: TRBD2
clone size: -
CDR3 protein: CASSGLAVNEQFF
CDR3 DNA: TGTGCCAGCAGTGGACTAGCTGTCAATGAGCAGTTCTTC

V gene: TRBV19
J gene: TRBJ1-1
D gene: -
clone size: -
CDR3 protein: CASAGGEDTEAFF
CDR3 DNA: TGTGCCAGTGCCGGGGGGGAGGACACTGAAGCTTTCTTT

V gene: TRBV4-3
J gene: TRBJ2-6
D gene: -
clone size: -
CDR3 protein: CASSQGRSGANVLTF
CDR3 DNA: TGCGCCAGCAGCCAGGGACGGTCTGGGGCCAACGTCCTGACTTTC

V gene: TRBV7-9
J gene: TRBJ2-3
D gene: TRBD2
clone size: -
CDR3 protein: CASSPPQGLAGAADTQYF
CDR3 DNA: TGTGCCAGCAGCCCCCCCCAGGGACTAGCGGGGGCTGCAGATACGCAGTATTTT

V gene: TRBV19
J gene: TRBJ1-2
D gene: TRBD1
clone size: -
CDR3 protein: CASSIGTATYGYTF
CDR3 DNA: TGTGCCAGTAGTATCGGGACAGCGACCTATGGCTACACCTTC

V gene: TRBV7-3
J gene: TRBJ1-1
D gene: TRBD1
clone size: once
CDR3 protein: CASSFQGQGAPTEAFF
CDR3 DNA: TGTGCCAGCAGCTTCCAGGGACAGGGGGCGCCCACTGAAGCTTTCTTT

V gene: TRBV6-1
J gene: TRBJ1-1
D gene: -
clone size: -
CDR3 protein: CASIEQREAFF
CDR3 DNA: TGTGCCAGCATTGAACAGCGTGAAGCTTTCTTT

V gene: TRBV12-3/TRBV12-4
J gene: TRBJ1-1
D gene: -
clone size: few
CDR3 protein: CASSSLFGAFF
CDR3 DNA: TGTGCCAGCAGTTCGCTGTTCGGGGCTTTCTTT

V gene: TRBV5-6
J gene: TRBJ2-4
D gene: -
clone size: -
CDR3 protein: CASSLGGSLAKNIQYF
CDR3 DNA: TGTGCCAGCAGCTTGGGCGGGTCCCTAGCCAAAAACATTCAGTACTTC

V gene: TRBV28
J gene: TRBJ1-6
D gene: -
clone size: -
CDR3 protein: CASSLGVKDNSPLHF
CDR3 DNA: TGTGCCAGCAGTTTAGGGGTCAAAGATAATTCACCCCTCCACTTT

V gene: TRBV7-2
J gene: TRBJ2-3
D gene: -
clone size: -
CDR3 protein: CASRKTDTQYF
CDR3 DNA: TGTGCCAGCAGAAAGACAGATACGCAGTATTTT

V gene: TRBV27
J gene: TRBJ2-7
D gene: -
clone size: once
CDR3 protein: CASSDIAYRVVGQYF
CDR3 DNA: TGTGCCAGCAGTGATATTGCTTACCGGGTAGTGGGGCAGTACTTC

V gene: TRBV7-2
J gene: TRBJ1-6
D gene: TRBD1
clone size: -
CDR3 protein: CASSVETGGRSPLHF
CDR3 DNA: TGTGCCAGCAGCGTAGAGACAGGGGGCCGGTCACCCCTCCACTTT

V gene: TRBV4-3
J gene: TRBJ2-1
D gene: -
clone size: -
CDR3 protein: CASSQGSTSSYNEQFF
CDR3 DNA: TGCGCCAGCAGCCAAGGGAGTACGAGCTCCTACAATGAGCAGTTCTTC

V gene: TRBV6-5
J gene: TRBJ1-6
D gene: TRBD1
clone size: -
CDR3 protein: CPSTGEHLHF
CDR3 DNA: TGTCCCAGCACAGGGGAACACCTCCACTTT

V gene: TRBV19
J gene: TRBJ1-1
D gene: TRBD1
clone size: -
CDR3 protein: CASSKQRTGNTEAFF
CDR3 DNA: TGTGCCAGTAGTAAACAAAGGACAGGGAACACTGAAGCTTTCTTT

V gene: TRBV11-1
J gene: TRBJ2-7
D gene: -
clone size: -
CDR3 protein: CASSLELGSSYEQYF
CDR3 DNA: TGTGCCAGCAGCTTAGAGCTGGGTAGCTCCTACGAGCAGTACTTC

V gene: TRBV14
J gene: TRBJ2-3
D gene: -
clone size: -
CDR3 protein: CASSRILTGPDTQYF
CDR3 DNA: TGTGCCAGCAGCCGTATCCTCACCGGCCCAGATACGCAGTATTTT

V gene: TRBV27
J gene: TRBJ1-5
D gene: -
clone size: -
CDR3 protein: CASSLSGQVTQHF
CDR3 DNA: TGTGCCAGCAGTTTATCGGGCCAGGTAACCCAGCATTTT

V gene: TRBV19
J gene: TRBJ2-7
D gene: TRBD2
clone size: -
CDR3 protein: CASSMGTRSTYEQYF
CDR3 DNA: TGTGCCAGTAGTATGGGGACTAGATCCACCTACGAGCAGTACTTC

V gene: TRBV11-2
J gene: TRBJ2-1
D gene: -
clone size: -
CDR3 protein: CASMEGGASYNEQFF
CDR3 DNA: TGTGCCAGCATGGAGGGCGGGGCCTCCTACAATGAGCAGTTCTTC

V gene: TRBV7-9
J gene: TRBJ1-1
D gene: -
clone size: -
CDR3 protein: CASSLGSYGMNTEAFF
CDR3 DNA: TGTGCCAGCAGCTTAGGGTCTTACGGGATGAACACTGAAGCTTTCTTT

V gene: TRBV9
J gene: TRBJ2-2
D gene: -
clone size: -
CDR3 protein: CASSVEGGVGRELFF
CDR3 DNA: TGTGCCAGCAGCGTAGAAGGCGGGGTGGGGCGGGAGCTGTTTTTT

V gene: TRBV11-2
J gene: TRBJ1-4
D gene: -
clone size: few
CDR3 protein: CASSPLEGQPNEKLFF
CDR3 DNA: TGTGCCAGCAGCCCCCTCGAAGGACAGCCCAATGAAAAACTGTTTTTT

V gene: TRBV5-1
J gene: TRBJ1-2
D gene: -
clone size: few
CDR3 protein: CASSRRSGTMNYGYTF
CDR3 DNA: TGCGCCAGCAGCCGTAGATCCGGGACAATGAACTATGGCTACACCTTC

V gene: TRBV6-4
J gene: TRBJ1-1
D gene: TRBD1
clone size: -
CDR3 protein: CASSLTRTGVTEAFF
CDR3 DNA: TGTGCCAGCAGTCTTACTCGGACAGGGGTCACTGAAGCTTTCTTT

V gene: TRBV7-2
J gene: TRBJ2-1
D gene: -
clone size: -
CDR3 protein: CASSRQGTLYNEQFF
CDR3 DNA: TGTGCCAGCAGCCGCCAGGGCACCCTCTACAATGAGCAGTTCTTC

V gene: TRBV4-3
J gene: TRBJ2-1
D gene: -
clone size: few
CDR3 protein: CASSRRGGGNEQFF
CDR3 DNA: TGCGCCAGCAGTCGCAGGGGCGGGGGAAATGAGCAGTTCTTC

V gene: TRBV28
J gene: TRBJ2-6
D gene: -
clone size: -
CDR3 protein: CASSFRWTIGGANVLTF
CDR3 DNA: TGTGCCAGCAGTTTCCGGTGGACCATCGGAGGGGCCAACGTCCTGACTTTC

V gene: TRBV27
J gene: TRBJ1-6
D gene: -
clone size: -
CDR3 protein: CASSLPYSPLHF
CDR3 DNA: TGTGCCAGCAGTCTGCCCTATTCACCCCTCCACTTT

V gene: TRBV27
J gene: TRBJ1-1
D gene: -
clone size: few
CDR3 protein: CASRVNQLYEAFF
CDR3 DNA: TGTGCCAGCAGGGTAAACCAGCTATATGAAGCTTTCTTT

V gene: TRBV7-9
J gene: TRBJ2-2
D gene: -
clone size: -
CDR3 protein: CASGGLVSDTGELFF
CDR3 DNA: TGTGCCAGCGGGGGTCTCGTGTCGGACACCGGGGAGCTGTTTTTT

V gene: TRBV18
J gene: TRBJ1-4
D gene: -
clone size: -
CDR3 protein: CASSPRGTTNEKLFF
CDR3 DNA: TGTGCCAGCTCACCACGGGGGACTACTAATGAAAAACTGTTTTTT

V gene: TRBV4-1
J gene: TRBJ1-2
D gene: -
clone size: -
CDR3 protein: CASSQDQGYGYTF
CDR3 DNA: TGCGCCAGCAGCCAAGATCAAGGGTATGGCTACACCTTC

V gene: TRBV19
J gene: TRBJ1-4
D gene: -
clone size: -
CDR3 protein: CASSIQLATNEKLFF
CDR3 DNA: TGTGCCAGTAGTATACAGCTTGCAACTAATGAAAAACTGTTTTTT